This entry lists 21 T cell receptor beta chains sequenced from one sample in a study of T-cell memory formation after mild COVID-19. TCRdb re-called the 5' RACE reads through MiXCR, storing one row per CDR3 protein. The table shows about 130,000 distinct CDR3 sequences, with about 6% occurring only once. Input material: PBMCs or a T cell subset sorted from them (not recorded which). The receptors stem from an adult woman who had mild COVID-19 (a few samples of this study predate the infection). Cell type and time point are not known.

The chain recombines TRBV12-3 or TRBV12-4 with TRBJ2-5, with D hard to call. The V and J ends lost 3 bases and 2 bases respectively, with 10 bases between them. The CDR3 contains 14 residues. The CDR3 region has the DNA TGTGCCAGCAGTTTTGGGCAGCCTCAAGAGACCCAGTACTTC. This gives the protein CASSFGQPQETQYF.

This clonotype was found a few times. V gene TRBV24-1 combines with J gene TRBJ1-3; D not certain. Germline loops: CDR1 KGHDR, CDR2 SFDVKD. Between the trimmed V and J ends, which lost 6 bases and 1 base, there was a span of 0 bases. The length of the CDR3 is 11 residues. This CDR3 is CATSSGNTIYF. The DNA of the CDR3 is TGTGCCACCAGTTCTGGAAACACCATATATTTT.

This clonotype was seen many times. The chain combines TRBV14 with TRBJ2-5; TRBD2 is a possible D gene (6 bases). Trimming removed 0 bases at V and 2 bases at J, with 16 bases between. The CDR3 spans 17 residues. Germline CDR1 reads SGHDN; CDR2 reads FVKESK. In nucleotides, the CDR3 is TGTGCCAGCAGCCAAGATCTTGGTAGCGGTGTTCAAGAGACCCAGTACTTC. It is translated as CASSQDLGSGVQETQYF. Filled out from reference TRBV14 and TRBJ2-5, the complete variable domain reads EAGVTQFPSHSVIEKGQTVTLRCDPISGHDNLYWYRRVMGKEIKFLLHFVKESKQDESGMPNNRFLAERTGGTYSTLKVQPAELEDSGVYFCASSQDLGSGVQETQYFGPGTRLLVL.

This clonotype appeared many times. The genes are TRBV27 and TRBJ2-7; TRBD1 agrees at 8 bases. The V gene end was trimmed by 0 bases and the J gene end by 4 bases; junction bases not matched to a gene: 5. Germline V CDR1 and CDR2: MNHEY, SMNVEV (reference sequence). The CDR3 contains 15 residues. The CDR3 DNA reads TGTGCCAGCAGTTTATCACCCCAGGGGGCGTACGAGCAGTACTTC. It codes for CASSLSPQGAYEQYF.

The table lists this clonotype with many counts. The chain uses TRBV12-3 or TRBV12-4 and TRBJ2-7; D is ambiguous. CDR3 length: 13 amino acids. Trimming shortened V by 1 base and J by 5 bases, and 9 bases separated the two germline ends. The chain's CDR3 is CASSLGEPHEQYF. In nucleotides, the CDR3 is TGTGCCAGCAGTTTAGGGGAACCCCACGAGCAGTACTTC.

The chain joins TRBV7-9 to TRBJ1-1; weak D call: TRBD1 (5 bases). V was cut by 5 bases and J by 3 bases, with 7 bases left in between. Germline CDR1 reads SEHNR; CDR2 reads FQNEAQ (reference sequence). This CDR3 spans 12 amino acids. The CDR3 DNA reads TGTGCCAGCAGCCCAGGGTACACTGAAGCTTTCTTT. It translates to CASSPGYTEAFF. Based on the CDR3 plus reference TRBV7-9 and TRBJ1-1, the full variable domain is DTGVSQNPRHKITKRGQNVTFRCDPISEHNRLYWYRQTLGQGPEFLTYFQNEAQLEKSRLLSDRFSAERPKGSFSTLEIQRTEQGDSAMYLCASSPGYTEAFFGQGTRLTVV.

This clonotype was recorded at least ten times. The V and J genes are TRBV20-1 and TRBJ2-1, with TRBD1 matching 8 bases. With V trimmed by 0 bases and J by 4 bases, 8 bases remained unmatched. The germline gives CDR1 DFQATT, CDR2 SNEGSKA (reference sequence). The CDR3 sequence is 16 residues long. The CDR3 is CSARDEQGARYNEQFF. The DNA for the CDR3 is TGCAGTGCTAGAGATGAGCAGGGGGCCCGATACAATGAGCAGTTCTTC.

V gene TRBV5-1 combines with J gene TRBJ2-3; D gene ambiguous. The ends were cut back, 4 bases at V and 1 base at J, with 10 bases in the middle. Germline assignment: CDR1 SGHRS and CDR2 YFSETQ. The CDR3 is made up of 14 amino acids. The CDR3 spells CASSGPPRTDTQYF. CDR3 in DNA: TGCGCCAGCAGCGGACCCCCTCGCACAGATACGCAGTATTTT.

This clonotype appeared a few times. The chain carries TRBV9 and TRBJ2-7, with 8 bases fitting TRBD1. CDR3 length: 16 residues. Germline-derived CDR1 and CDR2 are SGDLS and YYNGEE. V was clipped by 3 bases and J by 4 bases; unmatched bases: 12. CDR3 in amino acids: CASSATPQGARYEQYF. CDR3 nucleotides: TGTGCCAGCAGCGCCACACCCCAGGGGGCTAGGTACGAGCAGTACTTC.

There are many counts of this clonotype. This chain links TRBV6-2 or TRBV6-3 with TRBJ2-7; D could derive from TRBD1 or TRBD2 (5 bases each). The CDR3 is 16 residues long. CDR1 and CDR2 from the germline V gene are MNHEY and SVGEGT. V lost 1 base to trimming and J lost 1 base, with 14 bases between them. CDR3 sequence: CASSYYRGQVSYEQYF. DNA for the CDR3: TGTGCCAGCAGTTACTACCGGGGCCAGGTTTCCTACGAGCAGTACTTC.

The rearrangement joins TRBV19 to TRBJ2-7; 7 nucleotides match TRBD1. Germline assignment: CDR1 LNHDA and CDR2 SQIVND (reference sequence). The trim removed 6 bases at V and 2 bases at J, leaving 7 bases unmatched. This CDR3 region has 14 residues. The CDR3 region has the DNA TGTGCCAGTAGGAACAGGGGAGAGACCTACGAGCAGTACTTC. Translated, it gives CASRNRGETYEQYF.

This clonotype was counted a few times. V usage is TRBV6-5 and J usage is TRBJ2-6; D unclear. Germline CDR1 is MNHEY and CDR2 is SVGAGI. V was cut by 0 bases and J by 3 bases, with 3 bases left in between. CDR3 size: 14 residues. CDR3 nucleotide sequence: TGTGCCAGCAGTTACTCGATTGGGGCCAACGTCCTGACTTTC. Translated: CASSYSIGANVLTF.

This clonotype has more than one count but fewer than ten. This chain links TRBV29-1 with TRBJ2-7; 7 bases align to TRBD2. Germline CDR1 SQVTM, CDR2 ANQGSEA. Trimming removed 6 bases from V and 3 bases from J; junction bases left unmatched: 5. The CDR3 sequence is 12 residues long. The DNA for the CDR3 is TGCAGCGTAGAACTAGCGCGCTACGAGCAGTACTTC. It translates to CSVELARYEQYF.

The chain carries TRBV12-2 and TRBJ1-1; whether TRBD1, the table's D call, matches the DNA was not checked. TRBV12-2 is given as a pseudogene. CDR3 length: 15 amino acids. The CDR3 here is CASRSRGRGEIEAFF. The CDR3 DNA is TGTGCAAGTCGCTCGAGAGGCCGAGGGGAGATTGAAGCTTTCTTT.

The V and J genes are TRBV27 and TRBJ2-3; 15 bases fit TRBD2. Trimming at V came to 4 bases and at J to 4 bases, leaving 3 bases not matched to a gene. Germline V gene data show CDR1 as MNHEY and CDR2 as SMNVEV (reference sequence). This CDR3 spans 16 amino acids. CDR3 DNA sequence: TGTGCCAGCAGTTGGACTAGCGGGGGGGCAGCAGATACGCAGTATTTT. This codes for CASSWTSGGAADTQYF.

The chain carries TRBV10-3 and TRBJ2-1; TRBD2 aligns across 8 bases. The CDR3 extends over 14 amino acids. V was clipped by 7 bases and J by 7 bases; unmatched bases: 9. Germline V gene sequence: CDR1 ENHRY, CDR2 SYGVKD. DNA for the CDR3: TGTGCCATCACCACCGGGACTAGAAAAAATGAGCAGTTCTTC. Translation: CAITTGTRKNEQFF.

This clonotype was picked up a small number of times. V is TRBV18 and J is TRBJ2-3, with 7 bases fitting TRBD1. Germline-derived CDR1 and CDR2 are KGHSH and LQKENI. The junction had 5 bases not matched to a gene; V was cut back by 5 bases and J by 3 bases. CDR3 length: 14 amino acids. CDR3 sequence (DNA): TGTGCCAGCTCAGTCCGGGACAGAACAGATACGCAGTATTTT. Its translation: CASSVRDRTDTQYF.

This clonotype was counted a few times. In DNA form, the CDR3 reads TGTGCCAGCTCACCTGCGGGGGGATCCTACGAGCAGTACTTC. Its translation: CASSPAGGSYEQYF. The rearrangement links TRBV18 to TRBJ2-7; TRBD2 matches 8 bases. Germline CDR1 and CDR2: KGHSH and LQKENI. The junction had 2 bases not matched to a gene; V was cut back by 3 bases and J by 1 base. The CDR3 consists of 14 residues.

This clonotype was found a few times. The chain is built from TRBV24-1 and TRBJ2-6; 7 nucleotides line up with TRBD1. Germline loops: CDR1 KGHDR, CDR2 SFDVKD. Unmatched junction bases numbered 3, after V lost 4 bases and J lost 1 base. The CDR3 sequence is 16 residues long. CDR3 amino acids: CATSEGGASGANVLTF. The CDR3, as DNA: TGTGCCACCAGTGAAGGGGGCGCTTCTGGGGCCAACGTCCTGACTTTC.

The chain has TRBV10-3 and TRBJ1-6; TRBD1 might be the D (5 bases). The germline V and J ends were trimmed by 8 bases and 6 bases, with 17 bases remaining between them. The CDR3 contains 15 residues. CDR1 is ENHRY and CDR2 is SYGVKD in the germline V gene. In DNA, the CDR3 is TGTGCCATCGGGGGAAGGGGAGAAATTAATTCACCCCTCCACTTT. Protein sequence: CAIGGRGEINSPLHF.

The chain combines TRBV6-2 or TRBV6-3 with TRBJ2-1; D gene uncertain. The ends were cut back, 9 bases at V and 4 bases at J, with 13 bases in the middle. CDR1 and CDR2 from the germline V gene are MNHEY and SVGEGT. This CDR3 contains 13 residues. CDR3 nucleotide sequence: TGTGCCAGTATCGGCGTCAAGTACAATGAGCAGTTCTTC. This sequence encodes CASIGVKYNEQFF.